These T cell receptor beta chains were read from a single sample in a study of T cells in Graves' hyperthyroidism and ophthalmopathy. TCRdb recomputed calls from the multiplex PCR reads with MiXCR, one row per CDR3 protein. The table has hundreds of thousands of distinct CDR3 sequences, over 35% seen once. Material: blood. The source of these receptors is a young man with Graves' hyperthyroidism. The CDR3 runs from the conserved cysteine through the conserved F or W. A D gene is named only where the DNA matches it firmly. Clone size is given for some rows only: seen once, a few or many times, or a class if the clone is expanded.

size	V	J	D	CDR3	DNA
NA	TRBV20-1	TRBJ2-7	NA	CSASTPLGPYEQYF	TGCAGTGCCAGCACCCCCTTGGGGCCCTACGAGCAGTACTTC
NA	TRBV7-9	TRBJ2-7	TRBD1	CASRSRTGWHEQYF	TGTGCCAGCAGGTCCCGGACAGGGTGGCACGAGCAGTACTTC
NA	TRBV20-1	TRBJ1-1	NA	CSARDGAGTNTEAFF	TGCAGTGCTAGAGATGGGGCTGGCACGAACACTGAAGCTTTCTTT
NA	TRBV4-2	TRBJ2-7	NA	CASSQDPRGAYEQYF	TGTGCCAGCAGCCAAGATCCTAGGGGTGCCTACGAGCAGTACTTC
many	TRBV29-1	TRBJ2-7	NA	CSVGAGDFDEQYF	TGCAGCGTTGGAGCAGGGGATTTCGACGAGCAGTACTTC
many	TRBV20-1	TRBJ2-7	NA	CSARTGTTYEQYF	TGCAGTGCAAGGACAGGGACTACCTACGAGCAGTACTTC
NA	TRBV12-5	TRBJ1-5	NA	CASGFQPQHF	TGTGCTAGTGGTTTTCAGCCCCAGCATTTT
few	TRBV20-1	TRBJ2-5	NA	CSAQRGETQYF	TGCAGTGCCCAGAGGGGGGAGACCCAGTACTTC
NA	TRBV19	TRBJ1-5	NA	CASGRANSNQPQHF	TGTGCCAGTGGTAGAGCGAATAGCAATCAGCCCCAGCATTTT
NA	TRBV7-3	TRBJ2-7	NA	CASSLEAGFLYEQYF	TGTGCCAGCAGCTTAGAGGCGGGATTCCTCTACGAGCAGTACTTC
few	TRBV20-1	TRBJ2-7	NA	CSALPPTGSSYEQYF	TGCAGTGCCCTCCCGCCAACCGGAAGCTCCTACGAGCAGTACTTC
NA	TRBV29-1	TRBJ2-7	TRBD2	CSATSGGATYEQYF	TGCAGCGCCACTAGCGGGGGTGCGACCTACGAGCAGTACTTC
many	TRBV7-9	TRBJ1-1	NA	CASSLIRENTEAFF	TGTGCCAGCAGCTTAATCAGGGAAAACACTGAAGCTTTCTTT